These 3 T cell receptor beta chains came from one sample sequenced in a study of blood T cell repertoires in COVID-19. Sequencing used immunoSEQ multiplex PCR; TCRdb keeps in-frame clones, though not all of them. Among 410,000 or so clones listed, about nine tenths were seen once. The material sequenced was peripheral blood. The receptors were sampled from a woman aged 40 to 50 with COVID-19, enrolled during active disease.

This chain uses TRBV30 with TRBJ1-6, with 9 bases fitting TRBD1. Trimming cost V 2 bases and J 13 bases; bases outside gene matches: 9. The CDR3 totals 14 residues. From germline, CDR1 is GTSNPN and CDR2 SVGIG (reference sequence). This chain's CDR3 is CAWSSGTGPYPLHF. The CDR3 nucleotides are TGTGCCTGGAGTTCCGGGACAGGGCCCTACCCCCTCCACTTT.

The chain couples TRBV12-3 or TRBV12-4 to TRBJ1-1, with D unresolved. The CDR3 length is 13 residues. V lost 5 bases to trimming and J lost 5 bases, with 12 bases between them. DNA of the CDR3: TGTGCCAGCAGTACCCCCAGGAGGACTGAAGCTTTCTTT. Translated, it gives CASSTPRRTEAFF.

The V call is TRBV7-2, the J call TRBJ1-2; D is undetermined. CDR1 is SGHTA, CDR2 FQGNSA, per germline. The CDR3 consists of 15 residues. Trimming shortened V by 1 base and J by 4 bases, and 13 bases separated the two germline ends. CDR3 sequence reads: CASSLDTGGLYGYTF. The CDR3, as DNA: TGTGCCAGCAGCTTAGATACGGGAGGGCTCTATGGCTACACCTTC. Supplemented by reference TRBV7-2 and TRBJ1-2, the full variable domain reads GAGVSQSPSNKVTEKGKDVELRCDPISGHTALYWYRQSLGQGLEFLIYFQGNSAPDKSGLPSDRFSAERTGGSVSTLTIQRTQQEDSAVYLCASSLDTGGLYGYTFGSGTRLTVV.